The present T cell receptor (beta chain) was sequenced within a study of blood T cell repertoires in COVID-19. Across the whole study: The samples span acute and convalescent COVID-19 from the United States, Italy and Spain. PBMCs, B-cell-depleted T cells, or T cells provided the cDNA or gDNA that made up the material.

Germline CDR1 is LGHNA and CDR2 is YNFKEQ. The trim removed 8 bases at V and 5 bases at J, leaving 2 bases unmatched. CDR3 length: 12 amino acids. Authors' processing steps: Amplification of reference gene primers provided the estimated nucleated cell counts. Using immunoSEQ multiplex PCR, the repertoire was profiled, and TCRdb retains in-frame clones only, with some absent. The V and J calls and the clone size are those of that table, but D and trimming were determined from the DNA. The sample consists of approximately 60,000 clones, under 85% of them appearing once. This chain links TRBV4-2 with TRBJ1-5; 8 bases agree with TRBD1. Sequencing input: peripheral blood. The clonotype comes from a woman older than 75 with acute or convalescent COVID-19. The CDR3 DNA sequence: TGTGCCAGCGGACAGGGAGATCAGCCCCAGCATTTT. Its translation: CASGQGDQPQHF.